This is a list of T cell receptor beta chains from one sample in a study of cytomegalovirus exposure and HLA in healthy donors. Profiled with immunoSEQ multiplex PCR; TCRdb holds only in-frame clones, not every one. Of some 190,000 clones in the sample, roughly four fifths were seen once. The source material was PBMCs. These receptor sequences come from a man younger than 30 in good health and CMV-seronegative. The CDR3 runs from the conserved cysteine through the conserved F or W. A D gene is named only where the DNA matches it firmly. Only some rows state a clone size, as once, few, many or a class for expanded clones.

j_gene: TRBJ2-7
abundance: -
v_gene: TRBV14
d_gene: -
CDR3aa: CASSQENRPYEQYF
CDR3nt: TGTGCCAGCAGCCAAGAGAACAGACCCTACGAGCAGTACTTC

j_gene: TRBJ2-3
abundance: -
v_gene: TRBV7-7
d_gene: TRBD1
CDR3aa: CASSLGGADTQYF
CDR3nt: TGTGCTAGCAGCTTAGGGGGCGCAGATACGCAGTATTTT

j_gene: TRBJ1-6
abundance: -
v_gene: TRBV11-3
d_gene: -
CDR3aa: CASSLYGDSSLHF
CDR3nt: TGTGCCAGCAGCTTATACGGGGATTCATCCCTCCACTTT

j_gene: TRBJ1-2
abundance: -
v_gene: TRBV6-1
d_gene: TRBD1
CDR3aa: CASSVGQGSLGYTF
CDR3nt: TGTGCCAGCAGTGTAGGACAGGGCAGTCTAGGCTACACCTTC

j_gene: TRBJ1-5
abundance: -
v_gene: TRBV19
d_gene: -
CDR3aa: CASSINKALVNQPQHF
CDR3nt: TGTGCCAGTAGTATAAATAAAGCCCTGGTCAATCAGCCCCAGCATTTT

j_gene: TRBJ2-7
abundance: once
v_gene: TRBV11-2
d_gene: TRBD2
CDR3aa: CASSLGTSGDLRSYEQYF
CDR3nt: TGTGCCAGCAGCTTAGGTACTAGCGGGGACCTACGCTCCTACGAGCAGTACTTC

j_gene: TRBJ1-2
abundance: -
v_gene: TRBV28
d_gene: TRBD1
CDR3aa: CASSAPGDSHYGYTF
CDR3nt: TGTGCCAGCAGCGCCCCCGGGGACAGCCACTATGGCTACACCTTC

j_gene: TRBJ1-1
abundance: -
v_gene: TRBV9
d_gene: TRBD1
CDR3aa: CASSVSFGTGYAEAFF
CDR3nt: TGTGCCAGCAGCGTATCATTTGGGACAGGGTATGCTGAAGCTTTCTTT

j_gene: TRBJ2-1
abundance: once
v_gene: TRBV5-1
d_gene: -
CDR3aa: CASRAAVVSYNEQFF
CDR3nt: TGCGCCAGCAGGGCCGCGGTAGTGTCCTACAATGAGCAGTTCTTC

j_gene: TRBJ1-4
abundance: -
v_gene: TRBV18
d_gene: -
CDR3aa: CASSLGGSTNEKLFF
CDR3nt: TGTGCCAGCTCACTCGGGGGATCGACTAATGAAAAACTGTTTTTT

j_gene: TRBJ1-2
abundance: -
v_gene: TRBV20-1
d_gene: TRBD1
CDR3aa: CSADRGRGYTF
CDR3nt: TGCAGTGCTGACAGGGGTCGTGGCTACACCTTC

j_gene: TRBJ2-7
abundance: few
v_gene: TRBV2
d_gene: -
CDR3aa: CASSVKYEQYF
CDR3nt: TGTGCCAGCAGTGTCAAATACGAGCAGTACTTC

j_gene: TRBJ2-7
abundance: -
v_gene: TRBV5-1
d_gene: -
CDR3aa: CASSLASVATYEQYF
CDR3nt: TGCGCCAGCAGCTTGGCCTCGGTAGCGACCTACGAGCAGTACTTC

j_gene: TRBJ1-3
abundance: once
v_gene: TRBV9
d_gene: TRBD1
CDR3aa: CASSPRDSLRGNTIYF
CDR3nt: TGTGCCAGCAGCCCCCGGGACAGCCTTCGCGGAAACACCATATATTTT

j_gene: TRBJ1-1
abundance: -
v_gene: TRBV28
d_gene: TRBD1
CDR3aa: CASSPPGQGGGTEAFF
CDR3nt: TGTGCCAGCAGTCCCCCGGGACAGGGGGGAGGCACTGAAGCTTTCTTT

j_gene: TRBJ2-7
abundance: -
v_gene: TRBV6-5
d_gene: -
CDR3aa: CASSSLDSYEQYF
CDR3nt: TGTGCCAGCAGTTCCTTGGACAGCTACGAGCAGTACTTC

j_gene: TRBJ1-1
abundance: -
v_gene: TRBV7-2
d_gene: -
CDR3aa: CASSLARPQQASIEAFF
CDR3nt: TGTGCCAGCAGCTTAGCGAGGCCCCAGCAGGCTAGCATTGAAGCTTTCTTT

j_gene: TRBJ2-4
abundance: -
v_gene: TRBV28
d_gene: -
CDR3aa: CANIIQYF
CDR3nt: TGTGCCAACATCATTCAGTACTTC

j_gene: TRBJ1-4
abundance: -
v_gene: TRBV9
d_gene: -
CDR3aa: CASSVGSSETIPLGEKLFF
CDR3nt: TGTGCCAGCAGCGTAGGCTCCTCGGAGACGATACCCCTGGGTGAAAAACTGTTTTTT

j_gene: TRBJ1-6
abundance: -
v_gene: TRBV5-6
d_gene: -
CDR3aa: CASSHDTGIPNSPLHF
CDR3nt: TGTGCCAGCAGCCATGACACCGGGATTCCAAATTCACCCCTCCACTTT

j_gene: TRBJ2-1
abundance: once
v_gene: TRBV5-6
d_gene: -
CDR3aa: CASSFSGHHNEQFF
CDR3nt: TGTGCCAGCAGCTTTTCCGGACACCACAATGAGCAGTTCTTC

j_gene: TRBJ2-7
abundance: -
v_gene: TRBV4-2
d_gene: TRBD2
CDR3aa: CASSQKMGGGLANEQYF
CDR3nt: TGTGCCAGCAGCCAAAAGATGGGGGGGGGTCTAGCGAACGAGCAGTACTTC

j_gene: TRBJ2-7
abundance: -
v_gene: TRBV19
d_gene: TRBD1
CDR3aa: CASSIGTGGYEQYF
CDR3nt: TGTGCCAGTAGTATAGGAACAGGGGGCTACGAGCAGTACTTC

j_gene: TRBJ2-2
abundance: -
v_gene: TRBV9
d_gene: -
CDR3aa: CASSPRTANTGELFF
CDR3nt: TGTGCCAGCAGCCCCAGGACAGCGAACACCGGGGAGCTGTTTTTT

j_gene: TRBJ1-4
abundance: -
v_gene: TRBV28
d_gene: -
CDR3aa: CASSFLQENEKLFF
CDR3nt: TGTGCCAGCAGTTTCTTACAGGAGAATGAAAAACTGTTTTTT

j_gene: TRBJ2-1
abundance: once
v_gene: TRBV25-1
d_gene: -
CDR3aa: CASRGAVPYNEQFF
CDR3nt: TGTGCCAGCAGGGGGGCGGTTCCCTACAATGAGCAGTTCTTC

j_gene: TRBJ2-1
abundance: -
v_gene: TRBV11-3
d_gene: -
CDR3aa: CASSSGGINEQFF
CDR3nt: TGTGCCAGCAGCTCCGGGGGAATCAATGAGCAGTTCTTC

j_gene: TRBJ1-6
abundance: few
v_gene: TRBV5-1
d_gene: -
CDR3aa: CASSTAGSNSPLHF
CDR3nt: TGCGCCAGCAGCACGGCAGGGTCGAATTCACCCCTCCACTTT

j_gene: TRBJ1-1
abundance: -
v_gene: TRBV9
d_gene: TRBD1
CDR3aa: CASSVARDRGRNTEAFF
CDR3nt: TGTGCCAGCAGCGTAGCCCGGGACAGGGGGCGTAACACTGAAGCTTTCTTT

j_gene: TRBJ1-1
abundance: -
v_gene: TRBV5-3
d_gene: -
CDR3aa: CARSRPLGRGLNTEAFF
CDR3nt: TGTGCCAGAAGCCGGCCCCTCGGTAGGGGATTGAACACTGAAGCTTTCTTT

j_gene: TRBJ1-1
abundance: -
v_gene: TRBV5-1
d_gene: TRBD1
CDR3aa: CASSLGQGFTEAFF
CDR3nt: TGCGCCAGCAGCTTGGGACAGGGGTTTACTGAAGCTTTCTTT

j_gene: TRBJ2-7
abundance: -
v_gene: TRBV5-4
d_gene: TRBD1
CDR3aa: CAARTGQGPYEQYF
CDR3nt: TGTGCCGCGAGAACGGGACAGGGGCCCTACGAGCAGTACTTC

j_gene: TRBJ2-1
abundance: -
v_gene: TRBV7-3
d_gene: -
CDR3aa: CASSLADTGGEQFF
CDR3nt: TGTGCCAGCAGCTTAGCGGACACCGGAGGGGAGCAGTTCTTC

j_gene: TRBJ1-4
abundance: -
v_gene: TRBV7-2
d_gene: -
CDR3aa: CASSLTEQPNEKLFF
CDR3nt: TGTGCCAGCAGCTTAACGGAACAGCCTAATGAAAAACTGTTTTTT

j_gene: TRBJ1-2
abundance: -
v_gene: TRBV12-5
d_gene: TRBD1
CDR3aa: CASGLFEQGKENGYTF
CDR3nt: TGTGCTAGTGGTTTGTTCGAACAGGGGAAGGAAAATGGCTACACCTTC

j_gene: TRBJ1-6
abundance: -
v_gene: TRBV28
d_gene: -
CDR3aa: CASRDKSSYNSPLHF
CDR3nt: TGTGCCAGCCGGGACAAGAGCTCCTATAATTCACCCCTCCACTTT

j_gene: TRBJ2-7
abundance: once
v_gene: TRBV6-1
d_gene: -
CDR3aa: CASSDIGQTPGEQYF
CDR3nt: TGTGCCAGCAGTGACATTGGGCAGACCCCAGGCGAGCAGTACTTC

j_gene: TRBJ1-3
abundance: -
v_gene: TRBV7-8
d_gene: -
CDR3aa: CASSLELSRAAGNTIYF
CDR3nt: TGTGCCAGCAGCTTAGAATTATCCAGGGCGGCCGGAAACACCATATATTTT

j_gene: TRBJ2-5
abundance: -
v_gene: TRBV29-1
d_gene: -
CDR3aa: CSVGGGRPETQYF
CDR3nt: TGCAGCGTTGGAGGGGGACGTCCAGAGACCCAGTACTTC

j_gene: TRBJ1-4
abundance: few
v_gene: TRBV7-2
d_gene: -
CDR3aa: CASSLGPGNEKLFF
CDR3nt: TGTGCCAGCAGCTTAGGGCCGGGTAATGAAAAACTGTTTTTT

j_gene: TRBJ1-1
abundance: -
v_gene: TRBV7-2
d_gene: TRBD1
CDR3aa: CASSLPPTGAGTEAFF
CDR3nt: TGTGCCAGCAGCTTACCCCCAACAGGGGCGGGCACTGAAGCTTTCTTT

j_gene: TRBJ1-2
abundance: -
v_gene: TRBV29-1
d_gene: -
CDR3aa: CSYQGDSYGYTF
CDR3nt: TGCAGCTACCAAGGAGACAGCTATGGCTACACCTTC

j_gene: TRBJ2-5
abundance: -
v_gene: TRBV19
d_gene: -
CDR3aa: CASSRRDKGETQYF
CDR3nt: TGTGCCAGTAGTCGACGGGACAAAGGGGAGACCCAGTACTTC

j_gene: TRBJ2-7
abundance: once
v_gene: TRBV10-3
d_gene: TRBD1
CDR3aa: CAISEKKQGFYEQYF
CDR3nt: TGTGCCATCAGTGAGAAAAAACAGGGGTTTTACGAGCAGTACTTC

j_gene: TRBJ1-2
abundance: -
v_gene: TRBV4-2
d_gene: -
CDR3aa: CASSQETTNYGYTF
CDR3nt: TGTGCCAGCAGCCAAGAGACTACCAACTATGGCTACACCTTC

j_gene: TRBJ2-1
abundance: -
v_gene: TRBV5-1
d_gene: TRBD2
CDR3aa: CASSLESLGGNEQFF
CDR3nt: TGCGCCAGCAGCTTGGAGTCTTTGGGGGGGAATGAGCAGTTCTTC

j_gene: TRBJ1-5
abundance: once
v_gene: TRBV28
d_gene: -
CDR3aa: CASSFLRTASNQPQHF
CDR3nt: TGTGCCAGCAGTTTTTTGAGGACAGCTAGCAATCAGCCCCAGCATTTT

j_gene: TRBJ2-7
abundance: -
v_gene: TRBV5-4
d_gene: -
CDR3aa: CASSLDRDHYEQYF
CDR3nt: TGTGCCAGCAGCTTGGACAGGGACCACTACGAGCAGTACTTC

j_gene: TRBJ2-5
abundance: -
v_gene: TRBV7-3
d_gene: TRBD2
CDR3aa: CASSRGDSGEETQYF
CDR3nt: TGTGCCAGCAGCCGGGGGGATAGCGGGGAAGAGACCCAGTACTTC

j_gene: TRBJ2-3
abundance: -
v_gene: TRBV21-1
d_gene: -
CDR3aa: CASSSPWTSGRVTGPTDTQYF
CDR3nt: TGTGCCAGCAGCTCACCTTGGACTAGCGGGAGGGTCACGGGGCCCACAGATACGCAGTATTTT

j_gene: TRBJ2-4
abundance: -
v_gene: TRBV4-2
d_gene: -
CDR3aa: CASSQDDGRGKNIQYF
CDR3nt: TGTGCCAGCAGCCAAGATGACGGACGGGGGAAAAACATTCAGTACTTC

j_gene: TRBJ2-7
abundance: -
v_gene: TRBV27
d_gene: TRBD1
CDR3aa: CASSRLGQAGSREQYF
CDR3nt: TGTGCCAGCAGCAGATTAGGACAGGCTGGGTCGAGGGAGCAGTACTTC

j_gene: TRBJ2-7
abundance: few
v_gene: TRBV5-6
d_gene: TRBD2
CDR3aa: CASTPGTRLTEQYF
CDR3nt: TGTGCCAGCACTCCCGGGACTAGGTTAACCGAGCAGTACTTC

j_gene: TRBJ1-5
abundance: -
v_gene: TRBV19
d_gene: TRBD1
CDR3aa: CASRRSHLGQGRGGQPQHF
CDR3nt: TGTGCCAGTAGGCGCTCCCACCTAGGACAGGGGAGAGGGGGTCAGCCCCAGCATTTT

j_gene: TRBJ2-1
abundance: -
v_gene: TRBV6-1
d_gene: TRBD2
CDR3aa: CASSDGTSGDINEQFF
CDR3nt: TGTGCCAGCAGTGACGGGACTAGCGGGGATATCAATGAGCAGTTCTTC

j_gene: TRBJ2-7
abundance: -
v_gene: TRBV6-1
d_gene: TRBD1
CDR3aa: CASFGGTGHYEQYF
CDR3nt: TGTGCCTCATTTGGAGGGACAGGTCACTACGAGCAGTACTTC